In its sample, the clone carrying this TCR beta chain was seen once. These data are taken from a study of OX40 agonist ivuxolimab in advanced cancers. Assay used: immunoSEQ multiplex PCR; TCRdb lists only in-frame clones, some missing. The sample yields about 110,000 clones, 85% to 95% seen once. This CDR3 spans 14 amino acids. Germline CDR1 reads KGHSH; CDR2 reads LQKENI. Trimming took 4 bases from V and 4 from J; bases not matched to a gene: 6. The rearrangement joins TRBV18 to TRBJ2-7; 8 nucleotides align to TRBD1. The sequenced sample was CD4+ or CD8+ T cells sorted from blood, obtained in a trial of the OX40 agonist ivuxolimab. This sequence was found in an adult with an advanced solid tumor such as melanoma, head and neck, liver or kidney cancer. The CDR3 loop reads CASSRAGGGYEQYF. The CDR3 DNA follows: TGTGCCAGCTCACGCGCAGGGGGCGGGTACGAGCAGTACTTC.